A selection of T cell receptor beta chains follows, all from one sample in a study of shared clonotypes between healthy human individuals. TCRdb keeps only in-frame clones here, not all; method: immunoSEQ multiplex PCR. The sample includes a few million clones, around 93% of them seen just once. The sequenced material came from naive CD8+ T cells from PBMCs. The receptors here all came from a man between 18 and 35 years old in good health. Some clones in this sample may be carry-over from other donors' samples. Both conserved end residues are part of each CDR3. Each record gives: CDR3 protein, CDR3 DNA, clone size, V gene, J gene, D gene. D genes are given only for firm matches. Rows may omit the clone size; those that give it use once, few, many or a size class.

CDR3: CASSLVGRANNEQFF; DNA: TGTGCCAGCAGTTTAGTCGGGAGGGCTAACAATGAGCAGTTCTTC; size: -; V: TRBV27; J: TRBJ2-1; D: TRBD2
CDR3: CATAPRRNNEQFF; DNA: TGTGCCACCGCGCCCCGCAGAAACAATGAGCAGTTCTTC; size: -; V: TRBV15; J: TRBJ2-1; D: -
CDR3: CASGTGEWYTEAFF; DNA: TGTGCCAGCGGGACAGGGGAGTGGTACACTGAAGCTTTCTTT; size: -; V: TRBV28; J: TRBJ1-1; D: TRBD1
CDR3: CACLGAGALGEQFF; DNA: TGTGCCTGCCTCGGGGCGGGAGCTCTTGGTGAGCAGTTCTTC; size: -; V: TRBV11-2; J: TRBJ2-1; D: TRBD2
CDR3: CASSQGSRFYEQYF; DNA: TGCGCCAGCAGCCAAGGATCCAGGTTCTACGAGCAGTACTTC; size: -; V: TRBV4-3; J: TRBJ2-7; D: -
CDR3: CASSENLLAVNTGELFF; DNA: TGTGCCAGCAGCGAGAATTTACTAGCGGTAAACACCGGGGAGCTGTTTTTT; size: -; V: TRBV11-2; J: TRBJ2-2; D: TRBD2
CDR3: CASSYSAGYQPQHF; DNA: TGTGCCAGCAGTTACTCTGCGGGTTATCAGCCCCAGCATTTT; size: -; V: TRBV6-5; J: TRBJ1-5; D: -
CDR3: CASSVVSGSTDTQYF; DNA: TGTGCCAGCAGCGTAGTATCGGGAAGCACAGATACGCAGTATTTT; size: -; V: TRBV9; J: TRBJ2-3; D: -
CDR3: CSAVAGKNYGYTF; DNA: TGCAGCGCCGTGGCGGGAAAAAACTATGGCTACACCTTC; size: -; V: TRBV29-1; J: TRBJ1-2; D: -
CDR3: CASSQERTSGSEQFF; DNA: TGTGCCAGCAGCCAAGAAAGGACTAGCGGGAGCGAGCAGTTCTTC; size: -; V: TRBV14; J: TRBJ2-1; D: TRBD2
CDR3: CASSLGGGGSYEQYF; DNA: TGTGCCAGCAGCTTAGGTGGGGGCGGATCCTACGAGCAGTACTTC; size: -; V: TRBV7-3; J: TRBJ2-7; D: -
CDR3: CATRGGYGYTF; DNA: TGTGCCACCCGGGGTGGGTATGGCTACACCTTC; size: -; V: TRBV19; J: TRBJ1-2; D: -
CDR3: CSVWHSSTDTQYF; DNA: TGCAGCGTTTGGCATTCTAGCACAGATACGCAGTATTTT; size: -; V: TRBV29-1; J: TRBJ2-3; D: -
CDR3: CAWRGGAGPEKLFF; DNA: TGTGCCTGGAGGGGAGGCGCCGGGCCTGAAAAACTGTTTTTT; size: -; V: TRBV30; J: TRBJ1-4; D: -
CDR3: CASSPQDRGRFLSDTQYF; DNA: TGTGCCAGCAGTCCCCAGGACAGGGGGCGATTCTTATCCGATACGCAGTATTTT; size: -; V: TRBV2; J: TRBJ2-3; D: TRBD1
CDR3: CASSLRVGNTEAFF; DNA: TGTGCCAGCAGCCTTCGGGTGGGGAACACTGAAGCTTTCTTT; size: -; V: TRBV11-2; J: TRBJ1-1; D: -
CDR3: CASSGTVLSETQYF; DNA: TGTGCCAGCAGCGGGACAGTCCTGTCGGAGACCCAGTACTTC; size: -; V: TRBV7-9; J: TRBJ2-5; D: TRBD1
CDR3: CASIGGFSSGANVLTF; DNA: TGTGCCAGCATAGGAGGGTTTAGCTCTGGGGCCAACGTCCTGACTTTC; size: few; V: TRBV2; J: TRBJ2-6; D: -
CDR3: CASSQDSTDTQYF; DNA: TGCGCCAGCAGCCAAGATTCCACAGATACGCAGTATTTT; size: few; V: TRBV4-3; J: TRBJ2-3; D: -
CDR3: CASSRPDTQFTEAFF; DNA: TGTGCCAGCAGCCGCCCCGACACGCAGTTTACTGAAGCTTTCTTT; size: -; V: TRBV2; J: TRBJ1-1; D: -
CDR3: CASSEGQTYEQYF; DNA: TGTGCCAGCAGTGAGGGGCAAACCTACGAGCAGTACTTC; size: -; V: TRBV6-1; J: TRBJ2-7; D: -
CDR3: CASSLFAGSHEQYF; DNA: TGTGCCAGCAGCTTGTTCGCAGGGTCCCACGAGCAGTACTTC; size: -; V: TRBV5-6; J: TRBJ2-7; D: -
CDR3: CSVDETGVSTDTQYF; DNA: TGCAGCGTTGATGAGACAGGGGTTAGCACAGATACGCAGTATTTT; size: -; V: TRBV29-1; J: TRBJ2-3; D: TRBD1
CDR3: CASSEGHMNTEAFF; DNA: TGTGCCAGCAGTGAGGGTCATATGAACACTGAAGCTTTCTTT; size: once; V: TRBV27; J: TRBJ1-1; D: -
CDR3: CASSYRDSNQPQHF; DNA: TGTGCCAGCAGCTACAGGGATAGCAATCAGCCCCAGCATTTT; size: -; V: TRBV7-9; J: TRBJ1-5; D: -
CDR3: CASSFYRLGTSGKVGETQYF; DNA: TGTGCCAGCAGCTTTTATCGTCTGGGGACTAGCGGGAAGGTAGGGGAGACCCAGTACTTC; size: -; V: TRBV13; J: TRBJ2-5; D: TRBD2
CDR3: CASSLAARAGGYEQYF; DNA: TGTGCCAGCAGCTTAGCAGCAAGGGCGGGAGGCTACGAGCAGTACTTC; size: -; V: TRBV7-2; J: TRBJ2-7; D: TRBD2
CDR3: CASSLRGERYEQYF; DNA: TGTGCCAGCAGTTTACGAGGGGAACGGTACGAGCAGTACTTC; size: -; V: TRBV27; J: TRBJ2-7; D: -
CDR3: CASSLRLAGRQETQYF; DNA: TGTGCCAGCAGCTTAAGACTAGCGGGACGACAAGAGACCCAGTACTTC; size: -; V: TRBV5-6; J: TRBJ2-5; D: TRBD2
CDR3: CASTSLGDLTGEQYF; DNA: TGTGCCAGTACCTCCTTGGGGGACCTTACGGGCGAGCAGTACTTC; size: -; V: TRBV19; J: TRBJ2-7; D: -
CDR3: CASSLAPRNTEAFF; DNA: TGTGCCAGCAGCTTAGCGCCTAGGAACACTGAAGCTTTCTTT; size: -; V: TRBV7-9; J: TRBJ1-1; D: -
CDR3: CASNAGTSGYNEQFF; DNA: TGTGCCAGCAACGCCGGGACTAGCGGGTACAATGAGCAGTTCTTC; size: -; V: TRBV13; J: TRBJ2-1; D: TRBD2
CDR3: CASSLRTRDEQYF; DNA: TGTGCCAGCAGCTTAAGGACTAGGGACGAGCAGTACTTC; size: -; V: TRBV7-9; J: TRBJ2-7; D: TRBD2
CDR3: CASSYSGINYGYTF; DNA: TGTGCCAGCAGTTACTCGGGGATTAACTATGGCTACACCTTC; size: -; V: TRBV6-8; J: TRBJ1-2; D: -
CDR3: CSVSPSGEGHNEQFF; DNA: TGCAGCGTTTCCCCTAGCGGGGAGGGGCACAATGAGCAGTTCTTC; size: -; V: TRBV29-1; J: TRBJ2-1; D: TRBD2
CDR3: CASSPGGSTIYF; DNA: TGTGCCAGCAGCCCCGGTGGTAGCACCATATATTTT; size: -; V: TRBV9; J: TRBJ1-3; D: -
CDR3: CASSRNYNEQFF; DNA: TGTGCCAGCAGCCGGAACTACAATGAGCAGTTCTTC; size: -; V: TRBV9; J: TRBJ2-1; D: -
CDR3: CSVVGPSGRNPSYNEQFF; DNA: TGCAGCGTTGTTGGGCCTAGCGGGAGGAACCCATCCTACAATGAGCAGTTCTTC; size: -; V: TRBV29-1; J: TRBJ2-1; D: TRBD2
CDR3: CASRVNNEQFF; DNA: TGTGCCAGCAGGGTGAACAATGAGCAGTTCTTC; size: -; V: TRBV27; J: TRBJ2-1; D: -
CDR3: CASSVATTPYEQYF; DNA: TGTGCCAGCAGCGTAGCTACGACGCCCTACGAGCAGTACTTC; size: -; V: TRBV9; J: TRBJ2-7; D: -
CDR3: CASRLAGVDEQYF; DNA: TGTGCCAGTAGACTAGCGGGAGTCGACGAGCAGTACTTC; size: -; V: TRBV6-1; J: TRBJ2-7; D: TRBD2
CDR3: CASSRTSGTFRTYEQYF; DNA: TGTGCCAGCAGCCGGACTAGCGGGACCTTTCGTACCTACGAGCAGTACTTC; size: -; V: TRBV21-1; J: TRBJ2-7; D: -
CDR3: CASSPFVEQYF; DNA: TGTGCCAGCAGCCCCTTTGTCGAGCAGTACTTC; size: -; V: TRBV7-9; J: TRBJ2-7; D: -
CDR3: CASSESGQSYEQYF; DNA: TGCGCCAGCAGTGAATCTGGACAGTCCTACGAGCAGTACTTC; size: once; V: TRBV10-1; J: TRBJ2-7; D: -
CDR3: CASSIRDSYEQYF; DNA: TGTGCCAGTAGTATACGGGACTCCTACGAGCAGTACTTC; size: -; V: TRBV19; J: TRBJ2-7; D: -
CDR3: CASSLQLETQYF; DNA: TGTGCCAGCAGTTTACAGCTTGAGACCCAGTACTTC; size: -; V: TRBV28; J: TRBJ2-5; D: -
CDR3: CASSLRGLDSPLHF; DNA: TGTGCCAGCAGTTTACGGGGTTTAGATTCACCCCTCCACTTT; size: -; V: TRBV28; J: TRBJ1-6; D: -
CDR3: CASSFRGRTEKLFF; DNA: TGTGCCAGCAGTTTCAGAGGACGGACTGAAAAACTGTTTTTT; size: -; V: TRBV27; J: TRBJ1-4; D: -
CDR3: CASSYSSWAQYF; DNA: TGTGCCAGCAGTTACTCAAGTTGGGCCCAGTACTTC; size: -; V: TRBV6-6; J: TRBJ2-5; D: -
CDR3: CASSLGLPGTQYF; DNA: TGTGCCAGCAGCTTAGGGCTCCCAGGGACCCAGTACTTC; size: -; V: TRBV7-9; J: TRBJ2-5; D: -